The sequence of this TCR beta chain was determined in a study of CXCR3-negative and CXCR3-positive naive CD8 T cells (dated by TCRdb to between 2019 and 2020). For context, the study as a whole: In total, 130 million to 150 million TRB reads were obtained, which works out to roughly 1.5 +/- 0.3 million reads per library. Diversity and physicochemical repertoire analyses covered around 10 donors pooled from two independent experiments. The TRBV-TRBJ cluster analysis covered naive subsets from 5 or 6 donors and memory cells from 3 donors.

This sample was sequenced with a NextSeq 550. The Human TCR Profiling Kit (MiLaboratory) was used to prepare UMI-labeled 5' RACE TRB cDNA libraries. cDNA synthesis used the entire amount of extracted RNA, and PCR amplification then used the entire amount of cDNA produced. Libraries were prepared in parallel using an identical number of PCR cycles. The published analysis was carried out like this. MIGEC and MiXCR extracted about 50,000 +/- 9,200 unique UMI-labeled TRB cDNA molecules per library, requiring at least two reads per UMI. An average of about 40,000 +/- 10,000 functional in-frame TRB CDR3 nucleotide clonotypes without stop codons was found per library. After each sample was downsampled to 5000 UMI-labeled TRB molecules, VDJtools was used to calculate diversity metrics such as normalized Shannon-Wiener and Chao1. Clonotype-size-weighted physicochemical properties of the central five CDR3 residues (interaction energy, strength, volume and Kidera factor 4) were computed in VDJtools. With the reads reprocessed by TCRdb, a single entry stands for each CDR3 protein sequence and no DNA is reported. The V and J calls and clone size come from TCRdb's table, not from the authors' own analysis. Per the sample table, the count is roughly 25,000 distinct CDR3 sequences. The ten largest account for roughly 4% of the sample.

Each CD8+ T cell subset was flow-sorted in triplicate, and around 300,000 cells per subset were placed directly into RLT lysis buffer. To keep memory contaminants out, a stringent definition of naive CD8+ T cells was applied: CD45RO-CCR7+CD27+CD95-. Peripheral blood mononuclear cells were isolated from buffy coats using standard density gradient centrifugation. Naive CXCR3-negative and CXCR3-positive CD8+ T cells were flow-sorted using a FACSAria III. Total RNA was extracted from sorted cells with an RNeasy Mini Kit. The germline V gene (reference sequence) yields DFQATT for CDR1 and SNEGSKA for CDR2. Reading from cysteine to phenylalanine, the CDR3 counts 14 amino acids. There is no recorded DNA. Broad study findings and their caveats: Because surface CD5, which is linked to self-reactivity in mice, was comparable between the naive subsets, TCR interaction strength was also inferred from TRB CDR3 physicochemical properties. Repertoire diversity was comparably high in both naive subsets but much lower in memory CD8+ T cells. TRB CDR3s from CXCR3-positive naive cells showed higher hydrophobicity (lower Kidera factor 4), lower energy, and higher strength and volume indices than CXCR3-negative naive cells. Similar TRBV-TRBJ usage was shown by naive CXCR3-negative and CXCR3-positive cells from the same donor, whereas distinct patterns were shown by memory cells. CXCR3 expression partially decreased after cryopreservation, so most assays used freshly isolated PBMCs.

In regard to this clonotype: The target of this receptor is not known.

Sequencing used naive CXCR3- CD8+ T cells from blood. The sample's cell subset or site label, decoded: CD45RO-CCR7+CD27+CD95- naive CD8+ T cells lacking CXCR3 (TNR3-). The sequence links TRBV20-1 to TRBJ1-1; TCRdb's D call of TRBD1 is untestable without DNA. The receptor was derived from a human donor in good health. Some clones in this sample may be carry-over from other donors' samples. Here the CDR3 is given as CSAPRQGWDTEAFF.